What follows describes a single T cell receptor (beta chain). X marks the residue encoded by a base that is unread or ambiguous. Specified treatment: preoperative locoregional IRX-2 cytokine immunotherapy. Patients received preoperative, locoregional IRX-2 cytokine immunotherapy in a phase Ib study. The sample is drawn from a study of preoperative IRX-2 immunotherapy in early breast cancer. Clones were sequenced by immunoSEQ multiplex PCR, and TCRdb holds only the in-frame ones, with some missing. The profile shows 95,000 to 100,000 clones, roughly 88% of them singletons. This sample comprised tumor tissue, obtained after IRX-2 immunotherapy. The receptor was derived from a human donor with breast cancer.

CDR3 coding DNA: TGCGCCAGCAGCTTGGGGACAGGGRTGAACACTGAAGCTTTCTTT. It is translated as CASSLGTGXNTEAFF. The V gene is TRBV5-1, the J gene TRBJ1-1, with 8 bases matching TRBD1. Germline-derived CDR1 and CDR2 are SGHRS and YFSETQ. Germline trimming cut 0 bases from V and 0 bases from J; bases unmatched to any gene: 1. CDR3 size: 15 residues.